This paragraph covers one TCR beta chain sequence. The sample holds a few counts of this clonotype. Which antigen it targets is not known. No base-level quality is on record; no much larger clone is a single base apart. The data are from a study of T cell repertoires in cytomegalovirus infection (dated by TCRdb to about 2019). Background for the entire study: The HLA type of each donor mattered for the analysis, because public TCR beta signatures pointed to carriage of CMV infection along with the matching HLA type.

The instrument was an Illumina HiSeq 1500. Using fastp at Q25 and MiXCR, TCRdb reprocessed the public reads and kept productive beta chains. Records with the same CDR3 protein are collapsed into one entry carrying the most frequent genes and DNA. Here the sample has 300,000 or so distinct CDR3 sequences; 9.6% occur a single time. The ten most abundant clones make up 2% to 3% of the sample. CDR3 length: 12 amino acids, cysteine to phenylalanine. The sequence is cut down to CDR3 DNA, 36 bases in frame from base 1. Cut back by 8 bases and 5 bases, the V and J ends lie 9 bases apart. Looking up the germline V gene yields CDR1 SNHLY and CDR2 FYNNEI. The paper as a whole reports these results and caveats: Carriers of CMV infection plus the relevant HLA type were discriminated by the cumulative frequency of public TCR beta family members in the study cohort and in an independent roughly 400-donor cohort. The ex vivo response was dominated by HLA-C-restricted CMV-specific TCR beta clonotypes, and the single most frequent clonotype in two of eight donors was supplied by these HLA-C-restricted clonotypes.

Sequenced sample: PBMCs. This clonotype originated in a human donor in good health (CMV status not recorded). Some clones in this sample may be carry-over from other donors' samples. This sequence uses TRBV2 and TRBJ2-2; the D element might be TRBD1 or TRBD2, as each aligns at 5 bases. The DNA is TGTGCCAGCCGCAGGGAGACCGGGGAGCTGTTTTTT. Its translation is CASRRETGELFF.